This T cell receptor (beta chain) was captured by sequencing in a study of blood T cell repertoires in COVID-19. Original processing notes: Reference gene primer amplification yielded estimated nucleated cell counts. The table came from immunoSEQ multiplex PCR; TCRdb's copy has only in-frame clones and leaves some out. V and J calls and clone size are as listed in that table; D and trimming were resolved from the DNA. The sample lists 300,000 to 400,000 clones; roughly nine tenths were seen once. Enrollees, roughly 18 to 90 years old, lived in 24 US areas. The germline CDR1 and CDR2 sequences are GTSNPN and SVGIG (reference sequence). The CDR3 runs 13 residues. The V gene end was trimmed by 8 bases and the J gene end by 2 bases; junction bases not matched to a gene: 2.

This chain uses TRBV30 with TRBJ2-1, with 11 nucleotides matching TRBD2. This TCR came from a woman in her thirties who had recovered from COVID-19. Sequenced material: PBMCs or T cells enriched from blood (not recorded which). CDR3 loop: CAGSGGAYNEQFF. In nucleotides, the CDR3 is TGTGCCGGTAGCGGGGGGGCCTACAATGAGCAGTTCTTC.